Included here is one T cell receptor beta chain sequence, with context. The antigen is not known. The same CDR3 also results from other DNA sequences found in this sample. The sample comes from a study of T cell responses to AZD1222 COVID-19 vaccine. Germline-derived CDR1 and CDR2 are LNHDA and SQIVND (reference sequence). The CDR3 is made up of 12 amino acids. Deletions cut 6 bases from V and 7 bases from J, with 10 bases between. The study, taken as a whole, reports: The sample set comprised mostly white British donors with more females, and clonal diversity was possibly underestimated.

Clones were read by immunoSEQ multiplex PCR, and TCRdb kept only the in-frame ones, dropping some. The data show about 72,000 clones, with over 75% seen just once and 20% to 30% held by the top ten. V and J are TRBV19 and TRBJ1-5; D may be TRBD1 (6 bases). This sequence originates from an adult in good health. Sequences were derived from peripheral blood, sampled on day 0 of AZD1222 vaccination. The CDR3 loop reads CASREGDQPQHF. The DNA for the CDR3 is TGTGCCAGTAGGGAGGGGGACCAGCCCCAGCATTTT.